Listed below are T cell receptor beta chains from one sample, sequenced in a study of T cell responses to AZD1222 COVID-19 vaccine. TCRdb's table, derived via immunoSEQ multiplex PCR, lists solely in-frame clones and lacks some. The sample lists 65,000 to 100,000 clones; approximately 80% were seen once. The sample was peripheral blood, taken on day 0 of AZD1222 vaccination. The receptors stem from an adult in good health. Each CDR3 is given with its conserved first and last residue. Fields, in order: J gene, clone size, V gene, D gene, CDR3 DNA, CDR3 protein. D genes are given only for firm matches. The size field is filled for only some rows; it gives once, few, many or a size class.

>TRBJ1-1|.|TRBV5-4|.
TGTGCCAGCAGCCTCAAGACGGGGAACACTGAAGCTTTCTTT
CASSLKTGNTEAFF
>TRBJ1-5|.|TRBV24-1|.
TGTGCCACCAGTGACTCGGGACACTATCAGCCCCAGCATTTT
CATSDSGHYQPQHF
>TRBJ2-7|.|TRBV6-6|.
TGTGCCAGCAGTCCGGGGACAGTCGACCGGGGGCGTCGGGACACGCGGGTCTACGAGCAGTACTTC
CASSPGTVDRGRRDTRVYEQYF
>TRBJ1-2|.|TRBV5-1|TRBD1
TGCGCCAGCAGCTCCAATAGTCTCCGGGACAGGGTTGGCTATGGCTACACCTTC
CASSSNSLRDRVGYGYTF
>TRBJ1-1|.|TRBV2|.
TGTGCCAGCAAGAAGGGTGAAGACACTGAAGCTTTCTTT
CASKKGEDTEAFF
>TRBJ1-2|.|TRBV27|.
TGTGCCAGCTCGGACAGCTATGGCTACACCTTC
CASSDSYGYTF
>TRBJ2-3|.|TRBV5-6|.
TGTGCCAGCAGCTTATTCGGGGCAGATACGCAGTATTTT
CASSLFGADTQYF
>TRBJ1-1|.|TRBV11-2|TRBD1
TGTGCCAGCAGCTTTGACAGGGGGTACACTGAAGCTTTCTTT
CASSFDRGYTEAFF
>TRBJ1-5|.|TRBV18|.
TGTGCCAGCTCACCCGACGGGCGCCAGCCCCAGCATTTT
CASSPDGRQPQHF
>TRBJ2-3|once|TRBV6-5|.
TGTGCCAGCGGTAGGGAGCCAGATACGCAGTATTTT
CASGREPDTQYF
>TRBJ2-7|.|TRBV11-2|TRBD1
TGTGCCAGCAGAAGTAACCGGGACAGGAACTACGAGCAGTACTTC
CASRSNRDRNYEQYF
>TRBJ1-1|.|TRBV10-2|.
TGCGCCAGCAGCCCTCGGCAGAACACTGAAGCTTTCTTT
CASSPRQNTEAFF
>TRBJ2-7|.|TRBV2|TRBD1
TGTGCCAGCAGTGAGGCCGGGACAGGGACCTACGAGCAGTACTTC
CASSEAGTGTYEQYF
>TRBJ1-4|.|TRBV5-5|.
TGTGCCAGCAGCTTGGGGGGGCTTTTGAAGAATGAAAAACTGTTTTTT
CASSLGGLLKNEKLFF
>TRBJ2-2|.|TRBV11-2|TRBD1
TGTGCCAGCAGGTCCCGGGACAGGGGGCGAGTAGGCACCGGGGAGCTGTTTTTT
CASRSRDRGRVGTGELFF
>TRBJ2-3|.|TRBV10-1|.
TGCGCCAGCAGCTCGGGACACCTGATTTCTAGCACAGATACGCAGTATTTT
CASSSGHLISSTDTQYF
>TRBJ1-2|.|TRBV19|.
TGTGCCAGTAGTTCCCCCGGGACGGCCAACTATGGCTACACCTTC
CASSSPGTANYGYTF
>TRBJ2-3|.|TRBV3-1/TRBV3-2|.
TGTGCCACACGACAGGACACAGATACGCAGTATTTT
CATRQDTDTQYF
>TRBJ1-5|.|TRBV2|TRBD1
TGTGCCAGCAGGCGGACAGGGAATCAGCCCCAGCATTTT
CASRRTGNQPQHF
>TRBJ1-5|.|TRBV19|.
TGTGCCAGAGGGCGAAAGGTAAGGGATCAGCCCCAGCATTTT
CARGRKVRDQPQHF
>TRBJ1-2|.|TRBV18|TRBD1
TGTGCCAGCTCAACCGGGACAGGGGGCAATATAGGTGGCTACACCTTC
CASSTGTGGNIGGYTF
>TRBJ1-6|.|TRBV7-8|.
TGTGCCAGCAGCCGACCCGCGTTGACGCCGAATTCACCCCTCCACTTT
CASSRPALTPNSPLHF